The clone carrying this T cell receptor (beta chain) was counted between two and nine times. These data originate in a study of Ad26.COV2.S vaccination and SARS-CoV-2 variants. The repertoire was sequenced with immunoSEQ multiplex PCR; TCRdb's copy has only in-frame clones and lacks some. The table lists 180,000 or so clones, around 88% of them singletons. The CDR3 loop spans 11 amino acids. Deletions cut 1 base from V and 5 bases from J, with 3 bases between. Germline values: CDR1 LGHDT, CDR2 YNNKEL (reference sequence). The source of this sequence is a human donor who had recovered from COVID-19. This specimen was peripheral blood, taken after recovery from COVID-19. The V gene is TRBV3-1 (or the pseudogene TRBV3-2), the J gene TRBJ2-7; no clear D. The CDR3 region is CASSQVHEQYF. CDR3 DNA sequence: TGTGCCAGCAGCCAAGTCCACGAGCAGTACTTC.